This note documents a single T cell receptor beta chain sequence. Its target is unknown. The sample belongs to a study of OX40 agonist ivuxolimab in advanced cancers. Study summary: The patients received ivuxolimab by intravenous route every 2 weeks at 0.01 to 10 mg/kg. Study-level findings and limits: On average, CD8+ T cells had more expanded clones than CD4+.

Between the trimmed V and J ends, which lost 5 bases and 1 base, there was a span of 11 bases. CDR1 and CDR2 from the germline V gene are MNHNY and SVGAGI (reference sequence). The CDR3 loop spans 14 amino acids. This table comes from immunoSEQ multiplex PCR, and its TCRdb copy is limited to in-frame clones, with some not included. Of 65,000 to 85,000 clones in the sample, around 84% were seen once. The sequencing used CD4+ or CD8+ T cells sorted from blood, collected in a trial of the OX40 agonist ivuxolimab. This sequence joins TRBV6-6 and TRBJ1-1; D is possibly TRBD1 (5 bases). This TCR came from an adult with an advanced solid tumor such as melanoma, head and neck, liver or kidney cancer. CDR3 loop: CASSAGTANTEAFF. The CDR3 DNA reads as TGTGCCAGCAGTGCCGGGACCGCGAACACTGAAGCTTTCTTT.